These 21 T cell receptor beta chains originate from one sample sequenced in a study of CD8+CD57+ T cells in acquired aplastic anemia. Genomic DNA acted as the template from which TCR beta VDJ combination and CDR3 sequence profiling were carried out. TCRdb reprocessed the reads via MiXCR and lists one record per CDR3 protein. In the table there are 150,000 to 200,000 distinct CDR3 sequences, 46% of which are singletons. Source material: sorted CD4+, CD8+, or CD8+CD57+ T cells (not recorded which) from PBMCs. These receptors originate from a human donor in good health.

To note about this clonotype: A much larger clone differs from this one at a single base, so this may be a read error. The chain is built from TRBV19 and TRBJ1-1, with D possibly TRBD1 on 6 matching bases. Per the germline V gene, CDR1 is LNHDA and CDR2 is SQIVND (reference sequence). The CDR3 contains 14 residues. This CDR3 is CAGSLGGARVQAFF. CDR3 sequence (DNA): TGTGCCGGTAGTCTTGGGGGGGCGCGGGTTCAAGCTTTCTTT.

This clonotype was observed many times. V usage is TRBV7-9 and J usage is TRBJ1-6; D is perhaps TRBD1 (5 bases). From germline, CDR1 is SEHNR and CDR2 FQNEAQ (reference sequence). The CDR3 spans 17 residues. V was shortened by 2 bases and J by 3 bases, with 14 bases between the two germline ends. The CDR3, as DNA: TGTGCCAGCAGCTTAAACGTGGACACTGGCTATAATTCACCCCTCCACTTT. Residues: CASSLNVDTGYNSPLHF.

This chain links TRBV25-1 with TRBJ1-6; D is unclear. The CDR3 length is 15 residues. Germline CDR1 and CDR2: MGHDK and SYGVNS. CDR3 bases: TGTGCTAGGATAGATGGAGGGAATTATAATTCACCCCTCCACTTT. It translates to CARIDGGNYNSPLHF.

This clonotype was counted ten times or more. The rearrangement links TRBV6-5 to TRBJ2-1; D unresolved. Germline loops: CDR1 MNHEY, CDR2 SVGAGI. This CDR3 is built from 13 residues. Trimming took off 5 bases at V and 3 bases at J, with 8 bases between the two ends. The CDR3 reads CASSGYSYNEQFF. Here the CDR3 DNA reads TGTGCCAGCAGTGGTTACAGCTACAATGAGCAGTTCTTC.

In this sample, this clonotype turned up many times. Written as DNA, the CDR3 is TGTGCCACCAGTGACAGGGATGGTAGCAATCAGCCCCAGCATTTT. Protein: CATSDRDGSNQPQHF. The chain joins TRBV24-1 to TRBJ1-5, with a possible D match to TRBD1 (5 bases). Germline-derived CDR1 and CDR2 are KGHDR and SFDVKD. The CDR3 has 15 residues. Trimming stripped 4 bases from V and 0 bases from J, with 9 bases between.

Concerning this clonotype itself: The missing conserved phenylalanine or tryptophan at the end of this CDR3 makes a read error likely. The V and J genes are TRBV20-1 and TRBJ2-1; 8 bases are shared with TRBD2. The length of the CDR3 is 16 residues. V was pared by 3 bases and J by 1 base, with 8 bases of the junction left unmatched. CDR1 and CDR2 (germline): DFQATT, SNEGSKA (reference sequence). As DNA, the CDR3 is TGCAGTGCTAGTGGTATGGGCGGGGGGTCCTACAATGAGCAGTTCATC. Its translation: CSASGMGGGSYNEQFI.

This clonotype was observed many times. The chain has TRBV6-1 and TRBJ1-6; D not resolved. V dropped 6 bases and J dropped 10 bases, with 22 bases sitting between them. In germline, CDR1 is MNHNS, CDR2 SASEGT. The CDR3 spans 16 residues. The CDR3 protein is CASSPRGGGSASPLHF. For the CDR3, the DNA is TGTGCCAGCAGCCCCCGCGGTGGAGGTTCGGCCTCACCCCTCCACTTT.

This clonotype was found many times. The chain joins TRBV19 to TRBJ2-5; tentatively, D is TRBD2 (5 bases). Trimming cost V 4 bases and J 0 bases, with 9 bases left between them. The CDR3 totals 14 residues. Germline CDR1 is LNHDA and CDR2 is SQIVND (reference sequence). CDR3 sequence reads: CASSKRLNQETQYF. CDR3 sequence (DNA): TGTGCCAGTAGTAAACGACTAAACCAAGAGACCCAGTACTTC.

The V and J genes are TRBV20-1 and TRBJ1-5, with a possible D match to TRBD1 (6 bases). Trimming took 1 base from V and 4 from J, leaving 14 bases between them. CDR1 is DFQATT and CDR2 is SNEGSKA in the germline V gene (reference sequence). CDR3 length: 15 amino acids. The CDR3 sequence: CSARVSGRGNQPQHF. Here the CDR3 DNA reads TGCAGTGCTAGAGTCAGTGGCAGGGGAAATCAGCCCCAGCATTTT.

This clonotype was picked up many times. This rearrangement joins TRBV20-1 to TRBJ2-5; 13 bases map to TRBD2. This CDR3 has 17 amino acids. Germline V CDR1 and CDR2: DFQATT, SNEGSKA (reference sequence). J was trimmed by 1 base and V by 3 bases; bases with no gene match: 8. The CDR3 region has the DNA TGCAGTGCTAGGGGGGGGACTAGCGGGACTAGCCAAGAGACCCAGTACTTC. Its protein product is CSARGGTSGTSQETQYF.

This clonotype was observed a handful of times. The chain has TRBV7-6 and TRBJ2-7; 7 positions match TRBD1. The germline gives CDR1 SGHVS, CDR2 FNYEAQ. V shed 5 bases and J 2 bases; nucleotides not matched to a gene: 6. CDR3 size: 14 residues. CDR3 amino acids: CASSLGTEPYEQYF. CDR3 bases: TGTGCCAGCAGCCTCGGGACAGAGCCCTACGAGCAGTACTTC.

This clonotype was detected many times. The chain is built from TRBV6-1 and TRBJ1-1; D may be TRBD1 (6 bases). V was pared by 1 base and J by 4 bases, with 7 bases between. Germline V gene data show CDR1 as MNHNS and CDR2 as SASEGT. This CDR3 region has 13 residues. This CDR3 is CASSEVQGTEAFF. The CDR3 DNA is TGTGCCAGCAGTGAAGTACAGGGCACTGAAGCTTTCTTT.

The chain has TRBV7-9 and TRBJ2-1; D gene ambiguous. This CDR3 contains 12 residues. V lost 1 base and J 6 bases, leaving 4 bases between the germline ends. CDR1 SEHNR and CDR2 FQNEAQ come from the germline V gene (reference sequence). The CDR3 protein is CASSLDFNEQFF. The CDR3 nucleotides read TGTGCCAGCAGCTTAGACTTCAATGAGCAGTTCTTC.

Ten or more counts support this clonotype. V is TRBV19 and J is TRBJ1-3, with 7 bases lining up with TRBD1. Trimming at V came to 7 bases and at J to 0 bases, leaving 6 bases not matched to a gene. Germline loops: CDR1 LNHDA, CDR2 SQIVND (reference sequence). CDR3 size: 15 residues. The DNA of the CDR3 is TGTGCCAGTACCCCGGACAGGCTCTCTGGAAACACCATATATTTT. It encodes CASTPDRLSGNTIYF.

The J gene is TRBJ2-1, the V gene TRBV20-1; D gene unclear. In germline, CDR1 is DFQATT, CDR2 SNEGSKA (reference sequence). The CDR3 is made up of 14 amino acids. Trimming shortened V by 2 bases and J by 5 bases, and 13 bases separated the two germline ends. The CDR3 nucleotides read TGCAGTGCTAGATCGGGTGTGGCTAACAATGAGCAGTTCTTC. Encoded protein: CSARSGVANNEQFF.

The V and J genes are TRBV20-1 and TRBJ2-6, with 9 bases aligning to TRBD1. This CDR3 is built from 15 residues. Losses at the gene ends were 6 bases for V and 2 bases for J; bases not matched to a gene: 5. The germline CDR1 and CDR2 sequences are DFQATT and SNEGSKA (reference sequence). The CDR3 nucleotides are TGCAGTGCAGCTGACAGGGGGACTGGGGCCAACGTCCTGACTTTC. Encoded protein: CSAADRGTGANVLTF.

About this clonotype itself: Since a much larger clone is just one base distant, this may be a read error. The chain links TRBV6-1 to TRBJ2-3; D remains ambiguous. The J call may be wrong; the DNA end is better matched by TRBJ1-5. The germline CDR1 and CDR2 sequences are MNHNS and SASEGT. The CDR3 runs to 14 residues. In DNA, the CDR3 is TGTGCCAGCAAGGCGGGCCTTAGCACAGATACGCAGCATTTT. Protein sequence: CASKAGLSTDTQHF.

The chain couples TRBV7-9 to TRBJ1-4; a weak D match, TRBD1 (5 bases). CDR3 length equals 13 residues. The V and J ends lost 5 bases and 5 bases respectively, with 9 bases between them. From germline, CDR1 is SEHNR and CDR2 FQNEAQ (reference sequence). The CDR3 sequence is CASSVTANEKLFF. For the CDR3, the DNA is TGTGCCAGCAGCGTGACAGCAAATGAAAAACTGTTTTTT. Variable domain in full (rest from reference TRBV7-9 and TRBJ1-4): DTGVSQNPRHKITKRGQNVTFRCDPISEHNRLYWYRQTLGQGPEFLTYFQNEAQLEKSRLLSDRFSAERPKGSFSTLEIQRTEQGDSAMYLCASSVTANEKLFFGSGTQLSVL.

On this clonotype: The CDR3 end shows no conserved phenylalanine or tryptophan, and so a read error is likely. The V and J genes are TRBV12-3 or TRBV12-4 and TRBJ2-3; D call uncertain. Trimming shortened V by 3 bases and J by 0 bases, and 16 bases separated the two germline ends. The CDR3 is 17 residues long. The CDR3 loop reads CASSFGLSSTSTDTQYS. The CDR3 coding sequence is TGTGCCAGCAGTTTCGGGTTGTCTTCAACTAGCACAGATACGCAGTATTCT.

This chain uses TRBV15 with TRBJ2-7, with unresolved D. Per germline, CDR1 LNHNV and CDR2 YYDKDF (reference sequence). The germline V and J ends were trimmed by 0 bases and 3 bases, with 12 bases remaining between them. The length of the CDR3 is 15 residues. CDR3 DNA: TGTGCCACCAGCAGAGATAGGTGGAAGGACTACGAGCAGTACTTC. This translates into CATSRDRWKDYEQYF.

The chain has TRBV7-2 and TRBJ1-1; D uncertain. Per germline, CDR1 SGHTA and CDR2 FQGNSA. Trimming left V 5 bases short and J 6 bases short, with 13 bases between. The CDR3 spans 13 residues. The DNA of the CDR3 is TGTGCCAGCAGCCGTTTTTCTAGGGCTGAAGCTTTCTTT. Protein: CASSRFSRAEAFF.